This entry describes one TCR beta chain. No antigen is known for it. The data are from a study of molecular identifiers for immune sequencing clone quantification. For the study at large: In replicates, RNA from around 20,000 or 100,000 naive CD8 cells was divided five ways and four parts were sequenced. Regarding the study as a whole: In naive cells, under 1% of molecules belonged to clones above 20 RNA copies, against over 97% in effector cells.

CDR1 is MGHRA and CDR2 is YSYEKL in the germline V gene. The CDR3 runs 16 residues. The germline V and J ends were trimmed by 0 bases and 0 bases, with 10 bases remaining between them. TCR libraries were built in bulk with a published protocol and specific TCR primers. One entry per CDR3 protein, called by TCRdb with MiXCR from the PCR reads. The sample yields some 320,000 distinct CDR3 sequences, 24% seen once. Naive CD8 T cells were sorted, and the gate applied was CD8+CD4-CCR7+CD45RA+. The material sequenced was naive CD8+ T cells from blood, with Jurkat cell RNA spiked in. Sample subset: FACS-sorted CD8+CD4-CCR7+CD45RA+ naive T cells. The chain uses TRBV4-1 and TRBJ2-3, with D uncertain. The TCR was taken from a human donor in good health. Some libraries in this study had Jurkat cell RNA spiked in. CDR3 loop: CASSQDRWLSTDTQYF. CDR3 nucleotide sequence: TGCGCCAGCAGCCAAGACAGGTGGCTTAGCACAGATACGCAGTATTTT.